What follows are 28 T cell receptor beta chains derived from one specimen sequenced in a study of blood T cell repertoires in COVID-19. Using immunoSEQ multiplex PCR, the repertoire was profiled, and TCRdb retains in-frame clones only, with some absent. This repertoire shows over 70,000 clones, about 80% found once; its top ten account for around 7%. Sequenced material: peripheral blood. All receptors derive from a man between 65 and 85 years old with acute or convalescent COVID-19.

This clone was seen more than once but under ten times. The gene calls are TRBV30 and TRBJ1-2, with 7 bases matching TRBD1. Trimming at V came to 4 bases and at J to 2 bases, leaving 4 bases not matched to a gene. Germline CDR1 reads GTSNPN; CDR2 reads SVGIG (reference sequence). CDR3 size: 13 residues. The CDR3 bases are TGTGCCTGGAACGGACAGGCGAACTATGGCTACACCTTC. This codes for CAWNGQANYGYTF.

V is TRBV10-1 and J is TRBJ1-1; 11 nucleotides agree with TRBD1. After removal of 6 bases from V and 13 bases from J, the junction contained 10 bases not matched to a gene. Germline V lookup: CDR1 WNHNN, CDR2 SYGVQD (reference sequence). The CDR3 runs to 13 residues. CDR3 in amino acids: CASSPGQGAPDFF. As DNA, the CDR3 is TGCGCCAGCAGCCCTGGACAGGGGGCGCCCGATTTCTTT.

This chain uses TRBV5-6 with TRBJ1-5, with D possibly being TRBD1 (6 bases). There are 14 residues in the CDR3. The germline V and J ends were trimmed by 1 base and 6 bases, with 11 bases remaining between them. Germline loops: CDR1 SGHDT, CDR2 YYEEEE. The CDR3 reads CASSLTGTTQPQHF. The DNA for the CDR3 is TGTGCCAGCAGCTTGACAGGGACGACTCAGCCCCAGCATTTT.

The chain employs TRBV7-6 and TRBJ1-2, with D perhaps TRBD1 (6 bases). CDR1 is SGHVS, CDR2 FNYEAQ, per germline. V was shortened by 2 bases and J by 4 bases, with 14 bases between the two germline ends. This CDR3 spans 15 amino acids. This CDR3 reads CASSLRPEGGYGYTF. The CDR3 nucleotides read TGTGCCAGCAGCTTACGTCCGGAAGGGGGCTATGGCTACACCTTC.

This clone has just one count. This chain links TRBV7-2 with TRBJ1-1; a possible D gene is TRBD1 (6 bases). The CDR3 is 15 amino acids. The germline V gene has CDR1 SGHTA and CDR2 FQGNSA. The V gene lost 5 bases and the J gene lost 4 bases, with 17 bases spanning the gap. DNA for the CDR3: TGTGCCAGCAGCCCTGCAGGGGTTGCGGGCACTGAAGCTTTCTTT. Translation gives CASSPAGVAGTEAFF.

The chain has TRBV2 and TRBJ1-1, with D unresolved. Trimming took off 4 bases at V and 7 bases at J, with 13 bases between the two ends. CDR3 size: 13 residues. Germline lookup yields CDR1 SNHLY and CDR2 FYNNEI. CDR3 sequence (DNA): TGTGCCAGCAGTGCTCCTAATGGCGGTGAAGCTTTCTTT. It yields the protein CASSAPNGGEAFF. The full variable domain, with the rest looked up from reference TRBV2 and TRBJ1-1, is EPEVTQTPSHQVTQMGQEVILRCVPISNHLYFYWYRQILGQKVEFLVSFYNNEISEKSEIFDDQFSVERPDGSNFTLKIRSTKLEDSAMYFCASSAPNGGEAFFGQGTRLTVV.

CDR3 in DNA: TGTGCCAGCAGTTCAAGCGGGGGGGCCGGGGATACGCAGTATTTT. It codes for CASSSSGGAGDTQYF. The chain couples TRBV7-8 to TRBJ2-3; TRBD2 agrees at 10 bases. Germline values: CDR1 SGHVS, CDR2 FQNEAQ. The CDR3 sequence is 15 residues long. Germline trimming cut 6 bases from V and 6 bases from J; bases unmatched to any gene: 9.

The rearrangement joins TRBV6-5 to TRBJ1-1; 8 bases fit TRBD1. Unmatched junction bases numbered 9, after V lost 8 bases and J lost 1 base. The length of the CDR3 is 15 residues. Germline loops: CDR1 MNHEY, CDR2 SVGAGI. CDR3 sequence reads: CASRRQGPSNTEAFF. In DNA form, the CDR3 reads TGTGCCAGCCGGAGACAGGGGCCTTCGAACACTGAAGCTTTCTTT.

The chain couples TRBV19 to TRBJ1-5; D gene unclear. V was pared by 6 bases and J by 0 bases, with 9 bases between. Germline lookup yields CDR1 LNHDA and CDR2 SQIVND (reference sequence). The CDR3 has 14 amino acids. CDR3 residues: CASRKENSNQPQHF. CDR3 nucleotide sequence: TGTGCCAGTAGAAAGGAGAATAGCAATCAGCCCCAGCATTTT. The full variable domain, in which reference TRBV19 and TRBJ1-5 provide the parts outside the CDR3, is DGGITQSPKYLFRKEGQNVTLSCEQNLNHDAMYWYRQDPGQGLRLIYYSQIVNDFQKGDIAEGYSVSREKKESFPLTVTSAQKNPTAFYLCASRKENSNQPQHFGDGTRLSIL.

The rearrangement links TRBV5-1 to TRBJ2-3, with a possible D match to TRBD2 (5 bases). The CDR3 length is 15 residues. The V end was cut by 0 bases, the J end by 1 base, with 9 bases between. Germline V gene lookup returns CDR1 SGHRS and CDR2 YFSETQ. CDR3 residues: CASSLGGSGTDTQYF. The CDR3 region has the DNA TGCGCCAGCAGCTTGGGAGGGTCGGGCACAGATACGCAGTATTTT.

V is TRBV7-2 and J is TRBJ2-3; maybe TRBD1 (6 bases). Germline V gene sequence: CDR1 SGHTA, CDR2 FQGNSA. Trimming took off 11 bases at V and 0 bases at J, with 12 bases between the two ends. The CDR3 extends over 13 amino acids. The CDR3 loop reads CAGRQESTDTQYF. CDR3 DNA: TGTGCCGGCCGACAGGAGAGCACAGATACGCAGTATTTT.

This clone occurred once. The genes are TRBV30 and TRBJ1-4, with a tentative D call TRBD1 (6 bases). Germline V CDR1 and CDR2: GTSNPN, SVGIG (reference sequence). The CDR3 is 13 amino acids. Between the trimmed V and J ends, which lost 3 bases and 8 bases, there was a span of 13 bases. This CDR3 reads CAWRATGREKLFF. DNA of the CDR3: TGTGCCTGGAGAGCTACAGGGAGAGAAAAACTGTTTTTT.

The J gene is TRBJ2-7, the V gene TRBV27; D might be TRBD1 (6 bases). V was cut by 4 bases and J by 2 bases, with 15 bases left in between. CDR1 is MNHEY and CDR2 is SMNVEV in the germline V gene (reference sequence). The CDR3 sequence is 15 residues long. The CDR3 sequence: CASSSVQGMTYEQYF. CDR3 coding DNA: TGTGCCAGCAGTTCCGTCCAGGGGATGACCTACGAGCAGTACTTC.

This clone was found a few times. This chain uses TRBV2 with TRBJ2-1; 10 positions match TRBD2. Trimming took 3 bases from V and 9 from J; bases not matched to a gene: 8. This CDR3 region has 15 residues. Germline V gives CDR1 SNHLY, CDR2 FYNNEI. The CDR3 bases are TGTGCCAGCAGTGATCAAGCGGGAGGGTGGTTTGAGCAGTTCTTC. Protein: CASSDQAGGWFEQFF.

The chain joins TRBV11-2 to TRBJ2-7; D is ambiguous. This CDR3 contains 12 residues. Trimming stripped 5 bases from V and 2 bases from J, with 7 bases between. The germline V gene has CDR1 SGHAT and CDR2 FQNNGV. CDR3 amino acids: CASSPLAYEQYF. DNA for the CDR3: TGTGCCAGCAGCCCTCTCGCCTACGAGCAGTACTTC.

This chain uses TRBV28 with TRBJ1-3; D call uncertain. From germline, CDR1 is MDHEN and CDR2 SYDVKM. Between the trimmed V and J ends, which lost 6 bases and 0 bases, there was a span of 15 bases. This CDR3 is 16 amino acids long. CDR3 protein: CASRPPLLSSGNTIYF. The CDR3 DNA is TGTGCCAGCAGACCCCCCCTACTGAGCTCTGGAAACACCATATATTTT.

The rearrangement uses TRBV10-2 and TRBJ2-7, with TRBD1 matching over 9 bases. V shed 6 bases, J shed 5 bases, and the junction held 20 bases outside the gene matches. Germline V CDR1 and CDR2: WSHSY, SAAADI. The CDR3 runs to 18 residues. Here the CDR3 DNA reads TGCGCCAGCAGGGAATCCGGGACAGGGTATTTTGGGGGGAACGAGCAGTACTTC. Its translation is CASRESGTGYFGGNEQYF.

The V and J genes are TRBV18 and TRBJ1-2; a weak D match, TRBD1 (5 bases). Trimming shortened V by 3 bases and J by 1 base, and 9 bases separated the two germline ends. Germline lookup yields CDR1 KGHSH and CDR2 LQKENI. This CDR3 is built from 14 residues. The chain's CDR3 is CASSPAGNNYGYTF. The CDR3 bases are TGTGCCAGCTCACCGGCAGGGAATAACTATGGCTACACCTTC.

The sample holds a few counts of this clone. This chain connects TRBV19 to TRBJ1-5; D ambiguous. The CDR3 totals 13 residues. The germline gives CDR1 LNHDA, CDR2 SQIVND (reference sequence). Between the trimmed V and J ends, which lost 1 base and 4 bases, there was a span of 5 bases. CDR3 sequence (DNA): TGTGCCAGTAGTATAGCACAGAATCAGCCCCAGCATTTT. This encodes CASSIAQNQPQHF.

The table lists this clone with a few counts. This chain links TRBV7-2 with TRBJ2-2, with 9 bases identical to TRBD2. The CDR3 has 16 residues. J gave up 6 bases and V 1 base, and 6 bases lay outside the gene matches. Germline CDR1 and CDR2: SGHTA and FQGNSA. The CDR3 protein is CASSLEAGGPSGELFF. The CDR3 bases are TGTGCCAGCAGCTTAGAGGCGGGGGGGCCCTCCGGGGAGCTGTTTTTT.

The chain employs TRBV27 and TRBJ1-1; D gene unclear. Trimming pared 2 bases from V and 7 bases from J, leaving 5 bases between. Germline CDR1 and CDR2: MNHEY and SMNVEV (reference sequence). The CDR3 runs to 11 residues. CDR3 protein: CASSLRVEAFF. For the CDR3, the DNA is TGTGCCAGCAGTTTACGGGTTGAAGCTTTCTTT.

A word on this clone: The sample holds other DNA sequences that translate to the same CDR3. The V gene is TRBV5-1, the J gene TRBJ1-5, with a tentative D call TRBD1 (5 bases). The CDR3 has 14 amino acids. Trimming shortened V by 0 bases and J by 1 base, and 5 bases separated the two germline ends. CDR1 and CDR2 (germline): SGHRS, YFSETQ. For the CDR3, the DNA is TGCGCCAGCAGCTTGGGACAGAGCAATCAGCCCCAGCATTTT. Protein product: CASSLGQSNQPQHF.

The rearrangement uses TRBV27 and TRBJ1-1; D is ambiguous. The V end lost 6 bases, the J end lost 4 bases, and 12 bases lay between the germline ends. There are 13 residues in the CDR3. CDR1 and CDR2 from the germline V gene are MNHEY and SMNVEV (reference sequence). This CDR3 reads CASRRGPVTEAFF. The CDR3 DNA is TGTGCCAGCAGGCGAGGTCCAGTCACTGAAGCTTTCTTT.

This chain uses TRBV7-2 with TRBJ1-6; possible D gene TRBD1, 5 bases. The length of the CDR3 is 14 residues. Germline V gene sequence: CDR1 SGHTA, CDR2 FQGNSA. V was shortened by 1 base and J by 7 bases, with 8 bases between the two germline ends. CDR3 coding DNA: TGTGCCAGCAGCTTAGGGGGGGAGAATTCACCCCTCCACTTT. As protein: CASSLGGENSPLHF.

The chain has TRBV10-2 and TRBJ1-2, with a weak D call TRBD1 (5 bases). Per the germline V gene, CDR1 is WSHSY and CDR2 is SAAADI. The germline V and J ends were trimmed by 1 base and 3 bases, with 6 bases remaining between them. This CDR3 has 13 residues. The CDR3 sequence is CASSEYRHYGYTF. CDR3 bases: TGCGCCAGCAGTGAGTACAGGCACTATGGCTACACCTTC.

Turning to this clone: Other DNA sequences in this specimen translate into the identical CDR3. The chain recombines TRBV7-9 with TRBJ1-1, with 7 bases fitting TRBD1. This CDR3 has 13 amino acids. Germline CDR1 is SEHNR and CDR2 is FQNEAQ (reference sequence). After removal of 2 bases from V and 3 bases from J, the junction contained 0 bases not matched to a gene. CDR3 sequence reads: CASSLTGDTEAFF. CDR3 DNA: TGTGCCAGCAGCTTAACAGGGGACACTGAAGCTTTCTTT.

The V and J genes are TRBV4-1 and TRBJ2-5; 10 bases match TRBD2. CDR3 length: 17 residues. The J segment lost 2 bases and the V segment lost 0 bases, leaving 6 bases of the junction unmatched. CDR1 is MGHRA and CDR2 is YSYEKL in the germline V gene. The CDR3 DNA reads TGCGCCAGCAGCCAAGATTTCCTTAGCGGGGGGCAAGAGACCCAGTACTTC. Its translation: CASSQDFLSGGQETQYF.

The chain employs TRBV19 and TRBJ1-1, with a possible D match to TRBD1 (5 bases). Trimming took off 4 bases at V and 5 bases at J, with 11 bases between the two ends. The CDR3 loop spans 13 amino acids. Germline values: CDR1 LNHDA, CDR2 SQIVND (reference sequence). Written as DNA, the CDR3 is TGTGCCAGTAGTAGCAGGGCCCGGACTGAAGCTTTCTTT. Translation gives CASSSRARTEAFF.